This T cell receptor beta chain was identified in a study of chemoradiotherapy in HPV16-positive cancers. The wider study: Two HPV16-positive patients' cells yielded candidate HPV-specific clones and common motifs.

Germline lookup yields CDR1 PRHDT and CDR2 FYEKMQ (reference sequence). Trimming shortened V by 5 bases and J by 9 bases, and 17 bases separated the two germline ends. The CDR3 is 14 amino acids. Study-level results: The functional HPV-specific definition rests on just two HPV16-positive patients.

About this clone itself: Antigen unknown.

Libraries were prepared by immunoSEQ multiplex PCR; TCRdb keeps only in-frame clonotypes and omits some of them. The table lists about 22,000 clones, around 73% of them singletons. The sequence came from a human donor with HPV-associated anogenital cancer. The sample was collected from a patient who underwent chemoradiotherapy. V gene TRBV13 combines with J gene TRBJ2-1, with a possible D match to TRBD1 (6 bases). CDR3 amino acids: CASSTPGQSPEQFF. CDR3 sequence (DNA): TGTGCCAGCAGCACCCCAGGACAGTCCCCTGAGCAGTTCTTC.